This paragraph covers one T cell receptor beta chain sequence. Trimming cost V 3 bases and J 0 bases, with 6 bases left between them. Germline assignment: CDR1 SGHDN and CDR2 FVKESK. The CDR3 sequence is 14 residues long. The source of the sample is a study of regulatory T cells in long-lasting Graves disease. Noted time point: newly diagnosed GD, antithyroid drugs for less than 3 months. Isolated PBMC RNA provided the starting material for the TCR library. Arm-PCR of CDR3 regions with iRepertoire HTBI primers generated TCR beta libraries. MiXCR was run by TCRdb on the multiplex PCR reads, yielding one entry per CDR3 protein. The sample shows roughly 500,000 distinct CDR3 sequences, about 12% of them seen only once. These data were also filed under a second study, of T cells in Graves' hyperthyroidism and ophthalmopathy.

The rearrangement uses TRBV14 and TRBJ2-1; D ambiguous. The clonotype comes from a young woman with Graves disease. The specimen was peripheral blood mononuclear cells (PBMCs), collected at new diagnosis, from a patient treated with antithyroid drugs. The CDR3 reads CASSHWTSYNEQFF. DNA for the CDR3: TGTGCCAGCAGCCACTGGACCTCCTACAATGAGCAGTTCTTC. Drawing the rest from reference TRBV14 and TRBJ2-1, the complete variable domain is EAGVTQFPSHSVIEKGQTVTLRCDPISGHDNLYWYRRVMGKEIKFLLHFVKESKQDESGMPNNRFLAERTGGTYSTLKVQPAELEDSGVYFCASSHWTSYNEQFFGPGTRLTVL.